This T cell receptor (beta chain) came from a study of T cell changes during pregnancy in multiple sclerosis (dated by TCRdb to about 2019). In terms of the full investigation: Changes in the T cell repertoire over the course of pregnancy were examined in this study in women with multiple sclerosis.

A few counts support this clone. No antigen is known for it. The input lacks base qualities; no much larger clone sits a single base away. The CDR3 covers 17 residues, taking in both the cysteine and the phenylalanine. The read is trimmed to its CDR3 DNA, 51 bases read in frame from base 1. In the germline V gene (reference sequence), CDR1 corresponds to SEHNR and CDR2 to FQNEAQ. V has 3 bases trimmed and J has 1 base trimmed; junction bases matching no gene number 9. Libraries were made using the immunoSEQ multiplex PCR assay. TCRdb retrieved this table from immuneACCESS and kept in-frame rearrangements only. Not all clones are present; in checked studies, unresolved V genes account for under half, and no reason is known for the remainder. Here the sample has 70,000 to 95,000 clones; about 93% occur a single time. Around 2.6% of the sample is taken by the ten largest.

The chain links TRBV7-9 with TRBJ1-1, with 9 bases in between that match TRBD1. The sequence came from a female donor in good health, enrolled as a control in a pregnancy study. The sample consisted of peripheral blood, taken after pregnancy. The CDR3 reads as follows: CASSFGTGSVTNTEAFF. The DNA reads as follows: TGTGCCAGCAGCTTTGGGACAGGGTCTGTAACGAACACTGAAGCTTTCTTT. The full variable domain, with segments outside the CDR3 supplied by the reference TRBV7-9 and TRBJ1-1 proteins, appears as DTGVSQNPRHKITKRGQNVTFRCDPISEHNRLYWYRQTLGQGPEFLTYFQNEAQLEKSRLLSDRFSAERPKGSFSTLEIQRTEQGDSAMYLCASSFGTGSVTNTEAFFGQGTRLTVV.